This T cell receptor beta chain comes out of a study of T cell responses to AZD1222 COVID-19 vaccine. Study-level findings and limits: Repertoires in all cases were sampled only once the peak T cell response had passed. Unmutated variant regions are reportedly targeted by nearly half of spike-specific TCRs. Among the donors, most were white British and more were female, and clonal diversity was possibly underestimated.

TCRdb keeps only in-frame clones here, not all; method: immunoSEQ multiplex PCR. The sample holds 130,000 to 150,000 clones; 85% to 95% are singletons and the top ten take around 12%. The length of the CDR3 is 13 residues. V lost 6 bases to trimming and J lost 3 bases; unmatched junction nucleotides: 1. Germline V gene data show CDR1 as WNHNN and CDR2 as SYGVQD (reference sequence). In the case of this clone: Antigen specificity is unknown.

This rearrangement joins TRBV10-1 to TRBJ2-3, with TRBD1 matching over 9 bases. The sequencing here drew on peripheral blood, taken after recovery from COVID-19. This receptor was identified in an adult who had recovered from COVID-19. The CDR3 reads CASSDRGTDTQYF. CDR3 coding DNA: TGCGCCAGCAGCGACAGGGGGACAGATACGCAGTATTTT.